Presented here are 29 T cell receptor beta chains from one specimen sequenced in a study of blood T cell repertoires in COVID-19. TCRdb keeps only in-frame clones here, not all; method: immunoSEQ multiplex PCR. The repertoire holds approximately 120,000 clones, with roughly three quarters as singletons. The sequencing input was peripheral blood. These receptors originate from a man aged 35 to 55 with active or convalescent COVID-19.

The chain carries TRBV7-9 and TRBJ1-2, with TRBD1 matching 9 bases. The CDR3 totals 14 residues. The germline CDR1 and CDR2 sequences are SEHNR and FQNEAQ (reference sequence). V was clipped by 4 bases and J by 5 bases; unmatched bases: 5. This CDR3 is CASSYLTGGYGYTF. The CDR3 DNA is TGTGCCAGCAGCTACCTGACAGGGGGATATGGCTACACCTTC.

The rearrangement uses TRBV5-6 and TRBJ2-7; D is unclear. The CDR3 covers 11 residues. The germline gives CDR1 SGHDT, CDR2 YYEEEE. Trimming took off 3 bases at V and 4 bases at J, with 5 bases between the two ends. The DNA for the CDR3 is TGTGCCAGCAGCTCCGTGTACGAGCAGTACTTC. Amino acids: CASSSVYEQYF.

The gene calls are TRBV11-2 and TRBJ2-2, with a possible D match to TRBD1 (6 bases). Germline V gene data show CDR1 as SGHAT and CDR2 as FQNNGV. V lost 5 bases and J 1 base, leaving 14 bases between the germline ends. The CDR3 runs 16 residues. In DNA, the CDR3 is TGTGCCAGCAGCGAACGGACAGCAATGAACACCGGGGAGCTGTTTTTT. This sequence encodes CASSERTAMNTGELFF.

The rearrangement uses TRBV30 and TRBJ2-1; a possible D gene is TRBD2 (6 bases). Germline V gene data show CDR1 as GTSNPN and CDR2 as SVGIG (reference sequence). Deletions cut 7 bases from V and 5 bases from J, with 15 bases between. This CDR3 region has 13 residues. The CDR3 loop reads CASNRGAHNEQFF. The CDR3 nucleotides read TGTGCCTCGAACCGCGGGGCCCACAATGAGCAGTTCTTC.

The chain joins TRBV2 to TRBJ1-2; D perhaps matches TRBD1 (5 bases). V gave up 2 bases and J gave up 6 bases, with 10 bases separating them. Germline loops: CDR1 SNHLY, CDR2 FYNNEI. This CDR3 region has 13 residues. The CDR3 DNA reads as TGTGCCAGCAGTGAATCAGGGTTCGATGGCTACACCTTC. Translation: CASSESGFDGYTF.

This clone was seen a few times. This chain uses TRBV7-2 with TRBJ1-3, with D hard to call. V lost 2 bases and J 0 bases, leaving 5 bases between the germline ends. The CDR3 sequence is 14 residues long. Germline CDR1 reads SGHTA; CDR2 reads FQGNSA. In DNA form, the CDR3 reads TGTGCCAGCAGCTTAAGGAGCTCTGGAAACACCATATATTTT. The encoded protein is CASSLRSSGNTIYF.

This clone was recorded once. The chain is built from TRBV28 and TRBJ2-1; TRBD2 matches 14 bases. The CDR3 extends over 19 amino acids. CDR1 MDHEN and CDR2 SYDVKM come from the germline V gene. Germline trimming cut 3 bases from V and 7 bases from J; bases unmatched to any gene: 14. CDR3 sequence (DNA): TGTGCCAGCAGTTTCCCCCTGAGAGGGACTAGCGGGAGTTTAAATGAGCAGTTCTTC. As protein: CASSFPLRGTSGSLNEQFF. Combining the CDR3 with reference TRBV28 and TRBJ2-1 gives the whole variable domain DVKVTQSSRYLVKRTGEKVFLECVQDMDHENMFWYRQDPGLGLRLIYFSYDVKMKEKGDIPEGYSVSREKKERFSLILESASTNQTSMYLCASSFPLRGTSGSLNEQFFGPGTRLTVL.

This clone was counted a single time. This CDR3 is CASMRDRAGNTIYF. The DNA of the CDR3 is TGTGCCAGTATGCGGGACAGGGCTGGAAACACCATATATTTT. This chain joins TRBV19 and TRBJ1-3; 9 bases are shared with TRBD1. CDR3 length equals 14 residues. Germline V gene data show CDR1 as LNHDA and CDR2 as SQIVND (reference sequence). With 7 bases clipped from V and 2 bases from J, the junction kept 3 bases outside the gene matches.

The chain joins TRBV10-3 to TRBJ2-3; the D gene is possibly TRBD2 (5 bases). V lost 11 bases to trimming and J lost 0 bases, with 15 bases between them. Germline V gives CDR1 ENHRY, CDR2 SYGVKD. The CDR3 contains 14 residues. The CDR3 loop reads CAAEQERSTDTQYF. The DNA of the CDR3 is TGTGCCGCCGAGCAAGAGCGGAGCACAGATACGCAGTATTTT.

CDR3 amino acids: CASSQEGRLNTEAFF. CDR3 nucleotide sequence: TGTGCCAGCAGCCAAGAGGGCAGGCTGAACACTGAAGCTTTCTTT. This chain uses TRBV14 with TRBJ1-1; D gene uncertain. The germline V gene has CDR1 SGHDN and CDR2 FVKESK. V dropped 0 bases and J dropped 0 bases, with 8 bases sitting between them. The CDR3 sequence is 15 residues long.

This rearrangement joins TRBV6-4 to TRBJ2-3; D is possibly TRBD2 (6 bases). The germline V gene encodes CDR1 MRHNA and CDR2 SNTAGT. Trimming cost V 0 bases and J 8 bases, with 15 bases left between them. The CDR3 totals 15 residues. The CDR3 loop reads CASSDSSGGDGTQYF. The CDR3, as DNA: TGTGCCAGCAGTGACTCATCGGGCGGGGATGGTACGCAGTATTTT.

Here the CDR3 reads CASSLTGNRGNTIYF. The CDR3 coding sequence is TGTGCCAGCAGCTTAACAGGGAATAGAGGGAACACCATATATTTT. J is TRBJ1-3 and V is TRBV5-5; possibly TRBD1 for D (6 bases). This CDR3 is built from 15 residues. The V end lost 2 bases, the J end lost 7 bases, and 16 bases lay between the germline ends. Germline CDR1 and CDR2: SGHKS and YYEKEE (reference sequence).

CDR3 in amino acids: CASSYNGGAYNEQFF. CDR3 nucleotides: TGTGCCAGCAGTTATAATGGGGGGGCTTACAATGAGCAGTTCTTC. The chain links TRBV6-6 to TRBJ2-1; D is possibly TRBD2 (7 bases). Germline-derived CDR1 and CDR2 are MNHNY and SVGAGI (reference sequence). This CDR3 is 15 amino acids long. V dropped 3 bases and J dropped 4 bases, with 13 bases sitting between them.

The chain joins TRBV4-3 to TRBJ2-2; D uncertain. Germline loops: CDR1 LGHNA, CDR2 YSLEER. The CDR3 runs 14 residues. The V gene lost 3 bases and the J gene lost 6 bases, with 11 bases spanning the gap. The CDR3 loop is CASSQIRVSGELFF. The DNA of the CDR3 is TGCGCCAGCAGCCAGATCCGGGTATCCGGGGAGCTGTTTTTT.

In this sample, this clone turned up once. The chain couples TRBV6-6 to TRBJ2-2; 8 bases are a match to TRBD2. The germline gives CDR1 MNHNY, CDR2 SVGAGI (reference sequence). The CDR3 loop spans 16 amino acids. With V trimmed by 5 bases and J by 2 bases, 7 bases remained unmatched. CDR3 residues: CASSPGGGHNTGELFF. The DNA for the CDR3 is TGTGCCAGCAGTCCCGGCGGGGGGCATAACACCGGGGAGCTGTTTTTT.

In its sample, this clone was seen a few times. Here the CDR3 DNA reads TGCGCCAGCAGCTTCTCCGGGGCGAGCGGGAGTCTCTACGAGCAGTACTTC. This sequence encodes CASSFSGASGSLYEQYF. The chain has TRBV5-1 and TRBJ2-7; 8 nucleotides agree with TRBD2. The germline CDR1 and CDR2 sequences are SGHRS and YFSETQ. V shed 2 bases and J 3 bases; nucleotides not matched to a gene: 13. The CDR3 is 17 residues long.

This clone appeared a single time. The chain links TRBV12-3 or TRBV12-4 to TRBJ1-3; D is unclear. V was trimmed by 5 bases and J by 5 bases, leaving 10 bases between them. The CDR3 is 13 amino acids. The CDR3: CASSLTQRNTIYF. The CDR3 region has the DNA TGTGCCAGCAGTCTGACTCAAAGAAACACCATATATTTT.

This chain joins TRBV7-9 and TRBJ1-1; D gene ambiguous. In germline, CDR1 is SEHNR, CDR2 FQNEAQ (reference sequence). The CDR3 covers 13 residues. Trimming shortened V by 6 bases and J by 3 bases, and 11 bases separated the two germline ends. For the CDR3, the DNA is TGTGCCAGCAGGGCTATAGCCGACACTGAAGCTTTCTTT. Translated: CASRAIADTEAFF.

In its sample, this clone was seen once. The chain links TRBV30 to TRBJ1-5, with D unresolved. V was cut by 1 base and J by 7 bases, with 11 bases left in between. Germline CDR1 is GTSNPN and CDR2 is SVGIG (reference sequence). The CDR3 is 13 amino acids. This CDR3 is CAWSEAARQPQHF. The CDR3 DNA is TGTGCCTGGAGTGAGGCGGCTCGACAGCCCCAGCATTTT.

The V and J genes are TRBV12-2 and TRBJ2-7; the table's D call, TRBD2, has no DNA check behind it. TRBV12-2 is classified as a pseudogene. This CDR3 comprises 20 residues. The CDR3 coding sequence is TGTGCAAGTCGCTTCCCCCCCGGGCTAGCGGGTGCCCGTAAGACCTACGAGCAGTACTTC. Translation gives CASRFPPGLAGARKTYEQYF.

The chain couples TRBV6-4 to TRBJ1-2, with D possibly matching TRBD1 (6 bases). The length of the CDR3 is 14 residues. V was cut by 6 bases and J by 5 bases, with 16 bases left in between. CDR1 is MRHNA and CDR2 is SNTAGT in the germline V gene. The CDR3 DNA reads as TGTGCCAGCAGCCCCTGGGGGGGCGCGTATGGCTACACCTTC. Encoded protein: CASSPWGGAYGYTF.

This chain connects TRBV9 to TRBJ1-6; D is ambiguous. The germline V and J ends were trimmed by 3 bases and 7 bases, with 14 bases remaining between them. The CDR3 extends over 15 amino acids. CDR1 is SGDLS and CDR2 is YYNGEE in the germline V gene. The CDR3 protein is CASSGGEEDNSPLHF. The CDR3 region has the DNA TGTGCCAGCAGCGGGGGAGAGGAGGACAATTCACCCCTCCACTTT. The whole variable domain, filled in from reference TRBV9 and TRBJ1-6, reads DSGVTQTPKHLITATGQRVTLRCSPRSGDLSVYWYQQSLDQGLQFLIQYYNGEERAKGNILERFSAQQFPDLHSELNLSSLELGDSALYFCASSGGEEDNSPLHFGNGTRLTVT.

The gene calls are TRBV27 and TRBJ1-1, with a weak D call TRBD1 (6 bases). Trimming cost V 0 bases and J 0 bases, with 26 bases left between them. The CDR3 runs 21 residues. Germline assignment: CDR1 MNHEY and CDR2 SMNVEV (reference sequence). The CDR3 region has the DNA TGTGCCAGCAGTTTATCACCTTTACTACGTACAGGGAACCCCCTGAACACTGAAGCTTTCTTT. It translates to CASSLSPLLRTGNPLNTEAFF.

This chain links TRBV19 with TRBJ1-2, with D possibly TRBD1 on 6 matching bases. Trimming took off 2 bases at V and 12 bases at J, with 22 bases between the two ends. Germline V gene lookup returns CDR1 LNHDA and CDR2 SQIVND (reference sequence). The CDR3 has 15 amino acids. The DNA of the CDR3 is TGTGCCAGTAGTATAACCACACAGGGCTGGGGGCAACACACCTTC. Amino acid sequence: CASSITTQGWGQHTF.

V usage is TRBV5-4 and J usage is TRBJ2-1; D possibly corresponds to TRBD2 (5 bases). The CDR3 has 14 residues. The V and J ends lost 0 bases and 4 bases respectively, with 8 bases between them. The V gene's germline CDR1 is SGHNT and CDR2 YYREEE (reference sequence). This CDR3 reads CASSLVEGYNEQFF. The DNA of the CDR3 is TGTGCCAGCAGCTTGGTCGAGGGATACAATGAGCAGTTCTTC.

CDR3: CASSYRDSRRTNEKLFF. CDR3 DNA: TGTGCCAGCAGTTACCGGGACAGCCGCCGAACTAATGAAAAACTGTTTTTT. The chain links TRBV6-2 or TRBV6-3 to TRBJ1-4; TRBD1 agrees at 7 bases. J gave up 1 base and V 2 bases, and 7 bases lay outside the gene matches. The CDR3 has 17 residues. The germline V gene encodes CDR1 MNHEY and CDR2 SVGEGT.

A few counts support this clone. This sequence joins TRBV6-5 and TRBJ2-7, with D tentatively TRBD1 (7 bases). The germline V gene has CDR1 MNHEY and CDR2 SVGAGI. CDR3 size: 11 residues. The V end was cut by 11 bases, the J end by 3 bases, with 11 bases between. The CDR3 region has the DNA TGTGCCGTTCAGGGGGGCTACGAGCAGTACTTC. This encodes CAVQGGYEQYF.

This clone showed up just a few times. V is TRBV29-1 and J is TRBJ1-3; maybe TRBD1 (5 bases). This CDR3 region has 14 residues. CDR1 and CDR2 from the germline V gene are SQVTM and ANQGSEA. V lost 3 bases to trimming and J lost 0 bases, with 9 bases between them. The chain's CDR3 is CSVDTGRSGNTIYF. CDR3 DNA: TGCAGCGTTGATACAGGCCGCTCTGGAAACACCATATATTTT.

This clone came up a few times. In DNA form, the CDR3 reads TGTGCCAGTACAGGGATAGGGCATGGCTACACCTTC. Translating gives CASTGIGHGYTF. This chain connects TRBV12-3 or TRBV12-4 to TRBJ1-2; a possible D gene is TRBD1 (6 bases). This CDR3 spans 12 amino acids. Trimming cost V 9 bases and J 6 bases, with 14 bases left between them.